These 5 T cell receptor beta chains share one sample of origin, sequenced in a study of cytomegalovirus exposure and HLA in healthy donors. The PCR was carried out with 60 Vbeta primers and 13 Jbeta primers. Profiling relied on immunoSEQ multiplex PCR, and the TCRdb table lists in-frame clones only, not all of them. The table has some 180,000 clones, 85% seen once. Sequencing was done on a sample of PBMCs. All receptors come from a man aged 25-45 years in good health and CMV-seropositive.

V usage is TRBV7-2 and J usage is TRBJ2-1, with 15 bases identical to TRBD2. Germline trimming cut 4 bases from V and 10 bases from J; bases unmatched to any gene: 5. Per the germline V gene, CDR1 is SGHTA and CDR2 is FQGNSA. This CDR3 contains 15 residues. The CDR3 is CASSSGLAGGQEQFF. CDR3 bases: TGTGCCAGCAGCTCGGGACTAGCGGGAGGACAGGAGCAGTTCTTC.

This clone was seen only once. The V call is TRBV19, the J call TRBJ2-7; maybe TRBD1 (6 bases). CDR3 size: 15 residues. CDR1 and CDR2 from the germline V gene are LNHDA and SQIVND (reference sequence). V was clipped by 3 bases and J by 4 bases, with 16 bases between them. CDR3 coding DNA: TGTGCCAGTAGTATGACACCAGGGGTCCCATACGAGCAGTACTTC. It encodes CASSMTPGVPYEQYF.

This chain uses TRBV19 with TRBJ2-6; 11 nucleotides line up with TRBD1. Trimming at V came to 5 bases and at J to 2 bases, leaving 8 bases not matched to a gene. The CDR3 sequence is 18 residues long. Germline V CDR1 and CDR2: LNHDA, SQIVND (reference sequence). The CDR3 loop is CASSLSPGQGAGANVLTF. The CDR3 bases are TGTGCCAGTAGTCTATCACCGGGACAGGGGGCTGGGGCCAACGTCCTGACTTTC.

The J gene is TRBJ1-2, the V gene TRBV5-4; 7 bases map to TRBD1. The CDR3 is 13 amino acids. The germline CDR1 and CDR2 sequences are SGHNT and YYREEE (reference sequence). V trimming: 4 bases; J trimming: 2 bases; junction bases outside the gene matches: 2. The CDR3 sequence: CASSQDRNYGYTF. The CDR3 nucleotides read TGTGCCAGCAGCCAGGACAGGAACTATGGCTACACCTTC.

The CDR3 here is CASSWGGAKNIQYF. The DNA of the CDR3 is TGTGCCAGCAGTTGGGGGGGTGCCAAAAACATTCAGTACTTC. This chain links TRBV6-1 with TRBJ2-4; TRBD2 aligns across 7 bases. In germline, CDR1 is MNHNS, CDR2 SASEGT. Losses at the gene ends were 5 bases for V and 1 base for J; bases not matched to a gene: 2. The CDR3 is made up of 14 amino acids.